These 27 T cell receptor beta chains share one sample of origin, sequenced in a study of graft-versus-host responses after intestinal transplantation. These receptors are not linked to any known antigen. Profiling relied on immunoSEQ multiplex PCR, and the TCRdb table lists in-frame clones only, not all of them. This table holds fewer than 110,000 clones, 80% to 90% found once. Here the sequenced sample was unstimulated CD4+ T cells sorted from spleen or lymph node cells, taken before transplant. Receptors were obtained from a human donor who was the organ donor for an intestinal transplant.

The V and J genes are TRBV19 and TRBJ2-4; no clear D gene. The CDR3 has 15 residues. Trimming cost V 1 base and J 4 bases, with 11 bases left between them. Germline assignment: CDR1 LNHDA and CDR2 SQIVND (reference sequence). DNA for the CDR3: TGTGCCAGTAGTATAGGCCCGGCTAGAAAAAACATTCAGTACTTC. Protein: CASSIGPARKNIQYF.

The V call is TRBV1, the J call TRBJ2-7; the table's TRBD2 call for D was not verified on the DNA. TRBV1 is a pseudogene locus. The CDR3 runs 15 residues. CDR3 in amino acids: CTSSLPRRNSYEQYF. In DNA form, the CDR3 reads TGCACCAGCAGCCTCCCCCGGCGGAACTCCTACGAGCAGTACTTC.

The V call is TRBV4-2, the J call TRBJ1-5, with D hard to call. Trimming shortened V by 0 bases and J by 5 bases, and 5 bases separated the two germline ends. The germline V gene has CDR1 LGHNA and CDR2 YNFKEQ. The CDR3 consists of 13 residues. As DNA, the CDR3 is TGTGCCAGCAGCCAAGATCGGGATCAGCCCCAGCATTTT. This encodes CASSQDRDQPQHF.

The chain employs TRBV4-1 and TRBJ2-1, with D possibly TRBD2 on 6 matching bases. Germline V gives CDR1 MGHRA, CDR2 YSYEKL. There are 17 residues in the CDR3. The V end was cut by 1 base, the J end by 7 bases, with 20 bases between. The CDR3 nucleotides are TGCGCCAGCAGCCAAGGTCCGGGACTCTCGAGGGTTAATGAGCAGTTCTTC. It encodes CASSQGPGLSRVNEQFF.

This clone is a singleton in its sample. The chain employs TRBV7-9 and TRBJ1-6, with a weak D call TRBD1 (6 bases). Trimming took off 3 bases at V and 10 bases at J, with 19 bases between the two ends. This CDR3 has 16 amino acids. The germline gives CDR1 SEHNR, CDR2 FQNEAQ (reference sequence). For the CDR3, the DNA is TGTGCCAGCAGCTTCGGACAGACCGGGGCTCACTCACCCCTCCACTTT. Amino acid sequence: CASSFGQTGAHSPLHF.

In DNA form, the CDR3 reads TGTGCCAGCAGCTCCCCGCGAGTGGGGGGCGGGGATCAGCCCCAGCATTTT. Amino acid sequence: CASSSPRVGGGDQPQHF. This rearrangement joins TRBV5-6 to TRBJ1-5; possibly TRBD1 for D (6 bases). The germline V and J ends were trimmed by 3 bases and 5 bases, with 21 bases remaining between them. Germline-derived CDR1 and CDR2 are SGHDT and YYEEEE. This CDR3 contains 17 residues.

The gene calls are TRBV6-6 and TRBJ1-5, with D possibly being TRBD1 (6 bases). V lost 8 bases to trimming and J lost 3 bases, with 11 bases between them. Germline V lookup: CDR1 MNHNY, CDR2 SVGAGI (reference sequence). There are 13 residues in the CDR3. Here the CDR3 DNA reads TGTGCCAGCGGCGGACAGCACAATCAGCCCCAGCATTTT. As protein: CASGGQHNQPQHF.

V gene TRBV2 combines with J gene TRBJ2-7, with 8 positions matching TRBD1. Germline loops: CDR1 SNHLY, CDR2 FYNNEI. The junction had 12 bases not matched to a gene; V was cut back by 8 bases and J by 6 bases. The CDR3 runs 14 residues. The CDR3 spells CASAGTGQVGEQYF. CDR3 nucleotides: TGTGCCAGCGCTGGCACGGGACAGGTTGGCGAGCAGTACTTC.

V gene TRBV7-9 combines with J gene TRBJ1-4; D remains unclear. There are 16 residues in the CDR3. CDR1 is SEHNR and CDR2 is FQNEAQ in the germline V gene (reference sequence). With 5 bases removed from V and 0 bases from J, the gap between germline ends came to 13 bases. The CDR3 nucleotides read TGTGCCAGCAGCCGTGTGGCCGCCGCAACTAATGAAAAACTGTTTTTT. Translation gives CASSRVAAATNEKLFF.

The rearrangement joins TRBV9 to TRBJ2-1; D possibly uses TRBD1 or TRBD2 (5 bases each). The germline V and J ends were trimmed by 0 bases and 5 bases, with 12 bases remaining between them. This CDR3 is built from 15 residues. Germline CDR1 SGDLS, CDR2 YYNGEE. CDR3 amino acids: CASSVGHRDHNEQFF. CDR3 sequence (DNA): TGTGCCAGCAGCGTAGGGCATAGGGACCACAATGAGCAGTTCTTC.

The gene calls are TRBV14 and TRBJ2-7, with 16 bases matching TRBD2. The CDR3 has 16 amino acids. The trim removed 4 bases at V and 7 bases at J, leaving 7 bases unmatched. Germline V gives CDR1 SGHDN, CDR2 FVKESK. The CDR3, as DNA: TGTGCCAGCAGCCCGGGACTAGCGGGGGGGCCGTGGGAGCAGTACTTC. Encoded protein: CASSPGLAGGPWEQYF. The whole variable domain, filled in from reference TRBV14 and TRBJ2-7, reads EAGVTQFPSHSVIEKGQTVTLRCDPISGHDNLYWYRRVMGKEIKFLLHFVKESKQDESGMPNNRFLAERTGGTYSTLKVQPAELEDSGVYFCASSPGLAGGPWEQYFGPGTRLTVT.

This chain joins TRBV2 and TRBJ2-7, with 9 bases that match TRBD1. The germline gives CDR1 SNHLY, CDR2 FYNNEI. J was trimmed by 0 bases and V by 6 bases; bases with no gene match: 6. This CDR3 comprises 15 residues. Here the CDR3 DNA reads TGTGCCAGCAGGCCGGGGACAGGGCTCTCCTACGAGCAGTACTTC. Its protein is CASRPGTGLSYEQYF.

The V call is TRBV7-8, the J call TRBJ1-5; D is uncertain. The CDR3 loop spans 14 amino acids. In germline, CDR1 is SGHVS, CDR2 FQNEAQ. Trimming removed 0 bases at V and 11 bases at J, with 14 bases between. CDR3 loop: CASSLAPGREAQHF. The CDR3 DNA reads TGTGCCAGCAGCTTAGCCCCAGGACGGGAGGCCCAGCATTTT.

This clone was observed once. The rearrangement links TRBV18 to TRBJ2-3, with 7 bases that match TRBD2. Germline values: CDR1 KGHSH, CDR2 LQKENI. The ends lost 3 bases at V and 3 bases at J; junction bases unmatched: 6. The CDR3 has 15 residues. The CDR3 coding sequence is TGTGCCAGCTCACCGAGGTCGCGGGGGACAGATACGCAGTATTTT. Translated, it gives CASSPRSRGTDTQYF.

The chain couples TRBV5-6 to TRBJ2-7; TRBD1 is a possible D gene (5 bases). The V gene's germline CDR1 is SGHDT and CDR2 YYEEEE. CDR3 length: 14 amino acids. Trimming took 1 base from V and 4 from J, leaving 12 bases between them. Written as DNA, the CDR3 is TGTGCCAGCAGCTTGCGGCAGGGCAAGTACGAGCAGTACTTC. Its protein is CASSLRQGKYEQYF.

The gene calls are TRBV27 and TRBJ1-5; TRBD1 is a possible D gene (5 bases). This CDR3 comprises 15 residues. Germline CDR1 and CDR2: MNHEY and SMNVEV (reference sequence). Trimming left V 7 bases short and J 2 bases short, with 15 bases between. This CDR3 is CASTVRWGGNQPQHF. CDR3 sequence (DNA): TGTGCCAGCACGGTAAGGTGGGGGGGCAATCAGCCCCAGCATTTT.

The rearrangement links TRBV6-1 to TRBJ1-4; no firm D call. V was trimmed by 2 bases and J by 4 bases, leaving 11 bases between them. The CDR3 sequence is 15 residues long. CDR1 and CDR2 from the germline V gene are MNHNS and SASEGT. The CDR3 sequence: CASSEPEANNEKLFF. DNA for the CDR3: TGTGCCAGCAGTGAACCTGAGGCCAATAATGAAAAACTGTTTTTT.

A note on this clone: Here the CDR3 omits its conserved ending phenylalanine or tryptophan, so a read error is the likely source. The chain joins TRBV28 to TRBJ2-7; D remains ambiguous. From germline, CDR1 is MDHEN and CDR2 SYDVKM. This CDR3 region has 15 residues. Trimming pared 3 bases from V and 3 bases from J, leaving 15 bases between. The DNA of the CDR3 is TGTGCCAGCAGTTTGAGGTCAGCGTACAGCTACGAGCAGTACCTC. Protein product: CASSLRSAYSYEQYL.

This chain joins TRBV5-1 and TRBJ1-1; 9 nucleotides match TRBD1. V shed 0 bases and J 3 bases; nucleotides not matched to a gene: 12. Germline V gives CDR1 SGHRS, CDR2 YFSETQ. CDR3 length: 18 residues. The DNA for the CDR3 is TGCGCCAGCAGCTTGGCACCCCCGGGACAGGGTATCGACACTGAAGCTTTCTTT. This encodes CASSLAPPGQGIDTEAFF.

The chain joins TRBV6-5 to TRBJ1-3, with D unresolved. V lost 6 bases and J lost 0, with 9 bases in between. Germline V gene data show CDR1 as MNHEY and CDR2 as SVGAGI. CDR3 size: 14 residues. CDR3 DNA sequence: TGTGCCAGCAGCCCCGACGGCTCTGGAAACACCATATATTTT. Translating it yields CASSPDGSGNTIYF.

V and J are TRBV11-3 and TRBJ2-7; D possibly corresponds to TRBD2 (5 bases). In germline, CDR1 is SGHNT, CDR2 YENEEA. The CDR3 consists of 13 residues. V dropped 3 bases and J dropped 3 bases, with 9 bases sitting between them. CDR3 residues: CASSFQRNYEQYF. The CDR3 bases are TGTGCCAGCAGCTTCCAGCGGAACTACGAGCAGTACTTC.

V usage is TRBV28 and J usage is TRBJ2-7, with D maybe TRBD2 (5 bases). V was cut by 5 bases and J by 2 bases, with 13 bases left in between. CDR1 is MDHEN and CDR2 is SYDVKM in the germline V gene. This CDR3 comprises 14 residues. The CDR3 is CASSRLEGTYEQYF. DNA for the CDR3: TGTGCCAGCAGTCGCCTTGAGGGTACCTACGAGCAGTACTTC.

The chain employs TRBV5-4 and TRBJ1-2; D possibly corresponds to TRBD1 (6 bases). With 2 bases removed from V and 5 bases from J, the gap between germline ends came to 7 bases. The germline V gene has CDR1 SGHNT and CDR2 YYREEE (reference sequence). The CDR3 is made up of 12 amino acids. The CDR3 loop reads CASSLQGYGYTF. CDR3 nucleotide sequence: TGTGCCAGCAGCTTACAGGGATATGGCTACACCTTC.

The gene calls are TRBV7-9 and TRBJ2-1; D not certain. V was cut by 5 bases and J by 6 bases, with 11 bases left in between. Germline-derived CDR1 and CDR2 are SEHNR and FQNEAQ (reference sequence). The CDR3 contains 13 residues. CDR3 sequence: CASSGMTGNEQFF. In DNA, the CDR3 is TGTGCCAGCAGCGGGATGACGGGCAATGAGCAGTTCTTC. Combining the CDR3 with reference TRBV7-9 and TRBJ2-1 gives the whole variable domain DTGVSQNPRHKITKRGQNVTFRCDPISEHNRLYWYRQTLGQGPEFLTYFQNEAQLEKSRLLSDRFSAERPKGSFSTLEIQRTEQGDSAMYLCASSGMTGNEQFFGPGTRLTVL.

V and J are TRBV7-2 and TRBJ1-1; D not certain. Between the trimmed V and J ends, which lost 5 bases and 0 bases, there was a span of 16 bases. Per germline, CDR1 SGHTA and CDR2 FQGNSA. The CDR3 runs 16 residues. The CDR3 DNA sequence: TGTGCCAGCAGCCTTCCGGACGGGCGAATGAACACTGAAGCTTTCTTT. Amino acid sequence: CASSLPDGRMNTEAFF.

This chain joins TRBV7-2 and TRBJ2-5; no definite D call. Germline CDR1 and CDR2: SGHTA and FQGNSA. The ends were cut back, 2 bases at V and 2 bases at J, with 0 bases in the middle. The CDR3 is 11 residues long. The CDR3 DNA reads TGTGCCAGCAGCTTACAAGAGACCCAGTACTTC. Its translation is CASSLQETQYF.

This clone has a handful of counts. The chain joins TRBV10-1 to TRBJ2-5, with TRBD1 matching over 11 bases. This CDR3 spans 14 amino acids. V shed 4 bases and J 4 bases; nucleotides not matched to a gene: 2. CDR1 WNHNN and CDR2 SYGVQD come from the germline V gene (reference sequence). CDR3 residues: CASSGDRGGETQYF. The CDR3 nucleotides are TGCGCCAGCAGTGGGGACAGGGGGGGAGAGACCCAGTACTTC.